The 28 T cell receptor beta chains below all came from one sample that was sequenced in a study of cytomegalovirus exposure and HLA in healthy donors. PCR amplification relied on 60 Vbeta primers (plus 13 Jbeta primers). TCRdb's copy holds only in-frame clones and misses some; the assay was immunoSEQ multiplex PCR. The sample lists some 180,000 clones, approximately 80% occurring once. The source material was PBMCs. All receptors derive from a female donor in good health and CMV-seronegative.

This clone was counted once. The rearrangement uses TRBV27 and TRBJ2-7, with D possibly being TRBD1 (5 bases). The CDR3 contains 17 residues. Looked up from germline, CDR1 is MNHEY and CDR2 is SMNVEV (reference sequence). Trimming took off 5 bases at V and 2 bases at J, with 22 bases between the two ends. The CDR3 coding sequence is TGTGCCAGCAGTCGCGGCCGCGCGGTGGGGCGCGCCTACGAGCAGTACTTC. The encoded protein is CASSRGRAVGRAYEQYF.

The chain is built from TRBV19 and TRBJ2-7, with a possible D match to TRBD2 (6 bases). This CDR3 is built from 13 residues. Germline values: CDR1 LNHDA, CDR2 SQIVND (reference sequence). V was pared by 9 bases and J by 6 bases, with 18 bases between. The CDR3, as DNA: TGTGCCAGCAGAGGGACTTCTACGTTCGAGCAGTACTTC. Residues: CASRGTSTFEQYF.

Note on this clone: One junction end disagrees with the germline gene, perhaps due to a read error. The sample holds other DNA sequences that translate to the same CDR3. The rearrangement links TRBV7-6 to TRBJ1-4; 7 bases map to TRBD1. The CDR3 is made up of 15 amino acids. Germline loops: CDR1 SGHVS, CDR2 FNYEAQ. The CDR3 DNA reads as TGTGCCAGCAGCTTAGCGGTCAGGGGGAATGAAAAGCTGTTTTTT. Protein: CASSLAVRGNEKLFF.

This chain uses TRBV6-1 with TRBJ2-7; 11 bases map to TRBD2. The CDR3 contains 15 residues. From germline, CDR1 is MNHNS and CDR2 SASEGT. V trimming: 4 bases; J trimming: 2 bases; junction bases outside the gene matches: 4. CDR3 sequence (DNA): TGTGCCAGCAGTGGCGGACTAGCGGGCGCCTACGAGCAGTACTTC. Translated, it gives CASSGGLAGAYEQYF.

The sample holds a few counts of this clone. Written as DNA, the CDR3 is TGTGCCAGCAGCGTAGGATCCAGGAGGGTGAGGCACACCGGGGAGCTGTTTTTT. This translates into CASSVGSRRVRHTGELFF. This chain uses TRBV9 with TRBJ2-2; the D gene is possibly TRBD2 (6 bases). The CDR3 is 18 residues long. From germline, CDR1 is SGDLS and CDR2 YYNGEE. V lost 0 bases and J lost 3, with 18 bases in between.

The V call is TRBV6-5, the J call TRBJ1-4; possible D gene TRBD1, 5 bases. Germline CDR1 reads MNHEY; CDR2 reads SVGAGI. This CDR3 region has 14 residues. V was pared by 2 bases and J by 5 bases, with 9 bases between. CDR3: CASSYGRGNEKLFF. The CDR3 region has the DNA TGTGCCAGCAGTTACGGGAGGGGCAATGAAAAACTGTTTTTT.

This sequence joins TRBV2 and TRBJ2-5; 7 nucleotides agree with TRBD2. This CDR3 comprises 14 residues. The V and J ends lost 1 base and 2 bases, in that order; junction bases with no gene match: 1. Germline CDR1 SNHLY, CDR2 FYNNEI. The chain's CDR3 is CASSEGGGQETQYF. The CDR3 DNA reads TGTGCCAGCAGTGAAGGGGGGGGTCAAGAGACCCAGTACTTC.

V usage is TRBV5-1 and J usage is TRBJ1-2; TRBD1 matches 11 bases. Germline CDR1 is SGHRS and CDR2 is YFSETQ. This CDR3 has 15 amino acids. V lost 6 bases, J lost 4 bases, and 8 bases stayed unmatched. CDR3 bases: TGCGCCAGCAACCTTGGACAGGGGGCAGTCTATGGCTACACCTTC. Encoded protein: CASNLGQGAVYGYTF.

This chain links TRBV2 with TRBJ1-1, with 8 bases identical to TRBD1. Germline V gene sequence: CDR1 SNHLY, CDR2 FYNNEI. After removal of 4 bases from V and 4 bases from J, the junction contained 5 bases not matched to a gene. The CDR3 spans 14 residues. The CDR3 coding sequence is TGTGCCAGCAGTGGACAGGGGCAGGGCACTGAAGCTTTCTTT. Residues: CASSGQGQGTEAFF.

This chain links TRBV7-2 with TRBJ2-2, with TRBD2 as a possible D gene (5 bases). Germline V gives CDR1 SGHTA, CDR2 FQGNSA. V lost 5 bases and J lost 7, with 11 bases in between. The CDR3 length is 13 residues. CDR3 bases: TGTGCCAGCAGCCCTAGCTCTGTCGGGGAGCTGTTTTTT. It encodes CASSPSSVGELFF.

This chain connects TRBV18 to TRBJ2-2, with 7 bases fitting TRBD1. Per the germline V gene, CDR1 is KGHSH and CDR2 is LQKENI. Unmatched junction bases numbered 2, after V lost 3 bases and J lost 1 base. This CDR3 has 15 amino acids. CDR3 sequence (DNA): TGTGCCAGCTCACCGGGACAGTTGAACACCGGGGAGCTGTTTTTT. Amino acids: CASSPGQLNTGELFF.

This rearrangement joins TRBV5-1 to TRBJ2-5; D possibly corresponds to TRBD1 (7 bases). The CDR3 runs to 11 residues. CDR1 and CDR2 (germline): SGHRS, YFSETQ. V was cut by 10 bases and J by 4 bases, with 11 bases left in between. CDR3 DNA: TGCGCCCTGCAGGGGGGAGAGACCCAGTACTTC. Residues: CALQGGETQYF.

This clone has more than one count but fewer than ten. The V gene is TRBV4-3, the J gene TRBJ2-7; D possibly corresponds to TRBD2 (6 bases). CDR1 and CDR2 (germline): LGHNA, YSLEER. CDR3 size: 14 residues. V shed 1 base and J shed 2 bases, with 9 bases lying between them. For the CDR3, the DNA is TGCGCCAGCAGCCAAGTTACGGGGGCCTACGAGCAGTACTTC. It encodes CASSQVTGAYEQYF.

The chain combines TRBV27 with TRBJ2-3; 7 nucleotides line up with TRBD1. In germline, CDR1 is MNHEY, CDR2 SMNVEV (reference sequence). The V and J ends lost 6 bases and 4 bases, in that order; junction bases with no gene match: 16. The CDR3 is 17 amino acids. For the CDR3, the DNA is TGTGCCAGCAGCCTGGTTTCCCCCCGCCAGGGGGCAGATACGCAGTATTTT. The encoded protein is CASSLVSPRQGADTQYF.

This clone was detected once. V is TRBV5-1 and J is TRBJ1-5; D is uncertain. In germline, CDR1 is SGHRS, CDR2 YFSETQ. CDR3 length: 14 residues. The V and J ends lost 0 bases and 3 bases respectively, with 7 bases between them. In nucleotides, the CDR3 is TGCGCCAGCAGCTTGGGCGTTGACAATCAGCCCCAGCATTTT. Encoded protein: CASSLGVDNQPQHF.

The chain is built from TRBV5-1 and TRBJ1-1, with D perhaps TRBD1 (6 bases). The CDR3 has 14 residues. CDR1 is SGHRS and CDR2 is YFSETQ in the germline V gene. The germline V and J ends were trimmed by 1 base and 3 bases, with 10 bases remaining between them. The chain's CDR3 is CASSLRQADTEAFF. The DNA of the CDR3 is TGCGCCAGCAGCTTGCGACAGGCGGACACTGAAGCTTTCTTT. The entire variable domain, with the rest obtained from reference TRBV5-1 and TRBJ1-1, is as follows: KAGVTQTPRYLIKTRGQQVTLSCSPISGHRSVSWYQQTPGQGLQFLFEYFSETQRNKGNFPGRFSGRQFSNSRSEMNVSTLELGDSALYLCASSLRQADTEAFFGQGTRLTVV.

J is TRBJ2-7 and V is TRBV7-3, with TRBD2 matching 14 bases. CDR1 is SGHTA and CDR2 is FQGTGA in the germline V gene. V shed 4 bases, J shed 6 bases, and the junction held 2 bases outside the gene matches. This CDR3 region has 14 residues. The CDR3 spells CASSSGTSGGEQYF. The CDR3 DNA reads TGTGCCAGCAGCTCCGGGACTAGCGGGGGCGAGCAGTACTTC.

The chain recombines TRBV5-1 with TRBJ1-1, with 9 nucleotides matching TRBD1. V lost 0 bases, J lost 7 bases, and 10 bases stayed unmatched. CDR1 and CDR2 from the germline V gene are SGHRS and YFSETQ. The length of the CDR3 is 16 residues. In nucleotides, the CDR3 is TGCGCCAGCAGCTTGGCCCCCCCACAGGGGGCGCGTGAAGCTTTCTTT. Translation: CASSLAPPQGAREAFF.

V usage is TRBV5-6 and J usage is TRBJ1-3; tentatively, D is TRBD1 (5 bases). Trimming shortened V by 1 base and J by 1 base, and 12 bases separated the two germline ends. Per germline, CDR1 SGHDT and CDR2 YYEEEE. The CDR3 sequence is 16 residues long. In nucleotides, the CDR3 is TGTGCCAGCAGCTTGCGGGGGTCTAGGTCTGGAAACACCATATATTTT. Amino acids: CASSLRGSRSGNTIYF.

V gene TRBV7-9 combines with J gene TRBJ2-3; 11 bases are shared with TRBD2. CDR3 size: 16 residues. The J segment lost 2 bases and the V segment lost 5 bases, leaving 6 bases of the junction unmatched. CDR1 and CDR2 (germline): SEHNR, FQNEAQ (reference sequence). The CDR3 coding sequence is TGTGCCAGCAGCCAATCACTAGCGGGGGCCACAGATACGCAGTATTTT. This codes for CASSQSLAGATDTQYF.

In DNA form, the CDR3 reads TGTGCCATCAGTGAGTCGTTCTACTCTGGAAACACCATATATTTT. It is translated as CAISESFYSGNTIYF. The chain combines TRBV10-3 with TRBJ1-3; D unresolved. This CDR3 has 15 residues. The germline gives CDR1 ENHRY, CDR2 SYGVKD. Trimming left V 0 bases short and J 0 bases short, with 6 bases between.

The gene calls are TRBV30 and TRBJ2-5; 9 bases map to TRBD1. The germline V gene has CDR1 GTSNPN and CDR2 SVGIG (reference sequence). The trim removed 1 base at V and 4 bases at J, leaving 4 bases unmatched. The CDR3 sequence is 14 residues long. The CDR3 DNA sequence: TGTGCCTGGAGTGCCGACAGGGGGATAGAGACCCAGTACTTC. Residues: CAWSADRGIETQYF.

The chain couples TRBV20-1 to TRBJ2-7; D remains ambiguous. The ends were cut back, 7 bases at V and 9 bases at J, with 13 bases in the middle. CDR3 length: 10 amino acids. CDR1 DFQATT and CDR2 SNEGSKA come from the germline V gene (reference sequence). This CDR3 reads CSVADLGQYF. The CDR3 nucleotides are TGCAGTGTAGCCGACTTGGGGCAGTACTTC.

The chain employs TRBV7-3 and TRBJ2-3, with 10 bases aligning to TRBD2. Germline assignment: CDR1 SGHTA and CDR2 FQGTGA. J gave up 1 base and V 5 bases, and 6 bases lay outside the gene matches. This CDR3 is built from 16 residues. The CDR3 coding sequence is TGTGCCAGCAGCCCCCTTAGCGGGGGGCGCACAGATACGCAGTATTTT. This codes for CASSPLSGGRTDTQYF.

The sample holds a few counts of this clone. This rearrangement joins TRBV6-5 to TRBJ2-5; 11 bases are shared with TRBD1. The V gene end was trimmed by 7 bases and the J gene end by 2 bases; junction bases not matched to a gene: 6. The CDR3 consists of 15 residues. The V gene's germline CDR1 is MNHEY and CDR2 SVGAGI. The CDR3 coding sequence is TGTGCCAGCATCCTGGACAGGGGGCGTCAAGAGACCCAGTACTTC. It specifies CASILDRGRQETQYF.

This clone was seen only once. CDR3 sequence (DNA): TGTGCCAGCAGCACAACAGGGGTCCGGGCCTACGAGCAGTACTTC. Its protein product is CASSTTGVRAYEQYF. This chain uses TRBV7-9 with TRBJ2-7; 7 bases match TRBD1. J gave up 2 bases and V 5 bases, and 9 bases lay outside the gene matches. Germline V gives CDR1 SEHNR, CDR2 FQNEAQ (reference sequence). The CDR3 is 15 residues long. The full variable domain, its missing parts supplied by reference TRBV7-9 and TRBJ2-7, is DTGVSQNPRHKITKRGQNVTFRCDPISEHNRLYWYRQTLGQGPEFLTYFQNEAQLEKSRLLSDRFSAERPKGSFSTLEIQRTEQGDSAMYLCASSTTGVRAYEQYFGPGTRLTVT.

The rearrangement links TRBV7-9 to TRBJ1-1, with 7 nucleotides matching TRBD1. Germline V lookup: CDR1 SEHNR, CDR2 FQNEAQ (reference sequence). Trimming took 3 bases from V and 6 from J; bases not matched to a gene: 7. This CDR3 spans 14 amino acids. CDR3 sequence reads: CASSFFSTGSEAFF. CDR3 DNA: TGTGCCAGCAGCTTCTTCTCGACAGGGTCTGAAGCTTTCTTT.

The V gene is TRBV27, the J gene TRBJ2-7; TRBD1 might be the D (5 bases). The V and J ends lost 9 bases and 3 bases respectively, with 15 bases between them. Germline CDR1 and CDR2: MNHEY and SMNVEV (reference sequence). This CDR3 is built from 13 residues. The CDR3 DNA reads TGTGCCAGTTCTACAGGCGGCAGCTACGAGCAGTACTTC. It specifies CASSTGGSYEQYF.